This T cell receptor beta chain was profiled in a study of spatial heterogeneity in lung cancer. Study-wide context: Counts of TCR transcripts in tumor regions correlated strongly with a matched bulk RNA-seq T cell module score. Overall study findings and caveats: Counts of expanded intratumoral alpha and beta TCRs tracked tumor mutation counts. The study found that ubiquitous and regional expanded TCR counts tracked ubiquitous and regional nonsynonymous mutations, respectively.

TCRdb used MiXCR to reprocess the 5' RACE reads, holding one entry per CDR3 protein. The table shows 11,000 to 15,000 distinct CDR3 sequences, with about 4.5% occurring only once. The time point is: sample taken at primary tumor resection. Samples were obtained from roughly 65 donors, all untreated early-stage non-small cell lung cancer patients. Whole RNA, which was extracted from tumor, nontumor lung tissue or frozen PBMC, was sequenced without any cell sorting. Ten or more counts support this clonotype. The target antigen is unknown. This beta chain appears as a stray read in a library generated for alpha chains; its size is not informative. The CDR3 is 17 amino acids. V lost 5 bases to trimming and J lost 0 bases, with 18 bases between them.

This TCR was recovered from a female donor with early-stage non-small cell lung cancer. The source was lung tumor tissue, collected at surgery. The chain joins TRBV12-3 or TRBV12-4 to TRBJ2-3; D possibly matches TRBD1 or TRBD2 (5 bases each). DNA for the CDR3: TGTGCCAGCAGTAAGACGGGACGCAGAGTTAGCACAGATACGCAGTATTTT. Translation gives CASSKTGRRVSTDTQYF.